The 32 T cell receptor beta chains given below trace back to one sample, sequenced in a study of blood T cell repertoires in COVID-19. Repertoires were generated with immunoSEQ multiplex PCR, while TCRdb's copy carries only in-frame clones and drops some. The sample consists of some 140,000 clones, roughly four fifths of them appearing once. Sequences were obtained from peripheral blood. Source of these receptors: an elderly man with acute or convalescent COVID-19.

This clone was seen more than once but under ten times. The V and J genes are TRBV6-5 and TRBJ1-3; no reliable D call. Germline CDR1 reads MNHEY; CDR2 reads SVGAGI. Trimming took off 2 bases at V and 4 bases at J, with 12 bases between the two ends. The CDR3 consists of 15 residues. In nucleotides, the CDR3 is TGTGCCAGCAGTTACAGGACTCCAACCGGAAACACCATATATTTT. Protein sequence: CASSYRTPTGNTIYF.

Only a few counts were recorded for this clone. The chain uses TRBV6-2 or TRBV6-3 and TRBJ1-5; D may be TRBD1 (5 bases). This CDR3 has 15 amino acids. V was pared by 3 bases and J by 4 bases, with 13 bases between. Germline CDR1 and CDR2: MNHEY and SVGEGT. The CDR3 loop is CASSYLGLQNQPQHF. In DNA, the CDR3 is TGTGCCAGCAGTTATTTGGGACTCCAAAATCAGCCCCAGCATTTT.

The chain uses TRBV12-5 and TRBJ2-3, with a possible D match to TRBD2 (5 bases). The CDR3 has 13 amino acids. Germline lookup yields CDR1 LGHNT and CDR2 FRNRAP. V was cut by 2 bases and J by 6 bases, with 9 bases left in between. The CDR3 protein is CASGLSGSDTQYF. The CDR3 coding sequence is TGTGCTAGTGGTTTGTCGGGGTCGGATACGCAGTATTTT.

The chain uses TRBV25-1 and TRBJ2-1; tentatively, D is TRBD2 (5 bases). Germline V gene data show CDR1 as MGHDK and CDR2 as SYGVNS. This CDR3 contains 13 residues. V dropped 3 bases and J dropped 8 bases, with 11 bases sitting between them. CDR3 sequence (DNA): TGTGCCAGCAGTGACACTAGACTGGATGAGCAGTTCTTC. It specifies CASSDTRLDEQFF.

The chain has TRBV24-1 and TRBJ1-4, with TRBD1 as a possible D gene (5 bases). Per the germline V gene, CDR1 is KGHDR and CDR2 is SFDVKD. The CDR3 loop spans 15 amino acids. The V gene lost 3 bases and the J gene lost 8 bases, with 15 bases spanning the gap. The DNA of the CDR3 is TGTGCCACCAGTGATCCAGGGAGGGACTCGGAAAAACTGTTTTTT. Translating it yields CATSDPGRDSEKLFF.

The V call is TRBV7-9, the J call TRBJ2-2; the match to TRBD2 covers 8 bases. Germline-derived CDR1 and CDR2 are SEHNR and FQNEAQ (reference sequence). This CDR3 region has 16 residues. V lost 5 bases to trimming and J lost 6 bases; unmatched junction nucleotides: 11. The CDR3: CASSPPSGGSPGELFF. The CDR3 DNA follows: TGTGCCAGCAGCCCACCCAGCGGGGGTTCCCCCGGGGAGCTGTTTTTT.

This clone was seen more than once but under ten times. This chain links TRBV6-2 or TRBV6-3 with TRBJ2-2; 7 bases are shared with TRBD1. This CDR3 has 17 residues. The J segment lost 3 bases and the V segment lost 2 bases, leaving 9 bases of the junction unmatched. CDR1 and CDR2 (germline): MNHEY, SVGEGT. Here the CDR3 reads CASSYRMDRTYTGELFF. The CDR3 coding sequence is TGTGCCAGCAGTTACCGAATGGACAGGACCTACACCGGGGAGCTGTTTTTT.

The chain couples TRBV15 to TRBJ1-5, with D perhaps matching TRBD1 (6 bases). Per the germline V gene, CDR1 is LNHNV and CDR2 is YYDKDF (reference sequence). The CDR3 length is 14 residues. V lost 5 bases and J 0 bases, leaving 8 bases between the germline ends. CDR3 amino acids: CATSGTLSNQPQHF. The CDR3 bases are TGTGCCACCAGCGGGACACTTAGCAATCAGCCCCAGCATTTT.

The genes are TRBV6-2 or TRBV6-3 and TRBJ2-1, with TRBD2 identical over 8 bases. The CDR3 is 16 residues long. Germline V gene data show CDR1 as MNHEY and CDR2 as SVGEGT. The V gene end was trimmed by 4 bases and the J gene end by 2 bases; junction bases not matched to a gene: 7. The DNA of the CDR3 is TGTGCCAGCAGTTCAACCGTCGGGGGGGCCTACAATGAGCAGTTCTTC. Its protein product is CASSSTVGGAYNEQFF.

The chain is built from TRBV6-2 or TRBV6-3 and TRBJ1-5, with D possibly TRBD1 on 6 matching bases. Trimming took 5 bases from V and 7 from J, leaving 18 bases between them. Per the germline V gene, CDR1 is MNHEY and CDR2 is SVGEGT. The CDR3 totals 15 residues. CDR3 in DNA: TGTGCCAGCAGTACGGGAACAGGGACCGGCCAGCCCCAGCATTTT. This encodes CASSTGTGTGQPQHF.

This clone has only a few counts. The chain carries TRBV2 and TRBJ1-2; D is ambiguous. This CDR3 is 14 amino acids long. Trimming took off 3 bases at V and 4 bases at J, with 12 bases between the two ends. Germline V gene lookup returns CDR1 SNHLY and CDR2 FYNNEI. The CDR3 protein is CASSDEGFGYGYTF. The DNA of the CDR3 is TGTGCCAGCAGTGACGAGGGATTCGGCTATGGCTACACCTTC.

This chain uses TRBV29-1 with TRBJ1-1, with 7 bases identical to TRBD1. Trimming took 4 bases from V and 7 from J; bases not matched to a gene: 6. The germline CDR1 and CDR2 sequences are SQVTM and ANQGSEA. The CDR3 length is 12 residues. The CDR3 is CSVVGWTGEAFF. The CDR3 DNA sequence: TGCAGCGTTGTCGGTTGGACAGGTGAAGCTTTCTTT.

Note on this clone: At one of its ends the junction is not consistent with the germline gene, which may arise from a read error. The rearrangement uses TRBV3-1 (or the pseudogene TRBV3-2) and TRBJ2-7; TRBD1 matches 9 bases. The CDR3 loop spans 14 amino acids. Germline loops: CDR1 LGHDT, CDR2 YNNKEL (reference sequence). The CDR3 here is CASSQAGTGLVAYF. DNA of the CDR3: TGTGCCAGCAGTCAAGCCGGGACAGGGTTGGTGGCGTACTTC.

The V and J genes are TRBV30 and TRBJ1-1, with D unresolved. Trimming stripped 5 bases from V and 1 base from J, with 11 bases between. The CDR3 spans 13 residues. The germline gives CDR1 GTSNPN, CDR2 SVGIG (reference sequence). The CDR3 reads CAWGRDQNTEAFF. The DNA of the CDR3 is TGTGCCTGGGGGCGCGATCAGAACACTGAAGCTTTCTTT.

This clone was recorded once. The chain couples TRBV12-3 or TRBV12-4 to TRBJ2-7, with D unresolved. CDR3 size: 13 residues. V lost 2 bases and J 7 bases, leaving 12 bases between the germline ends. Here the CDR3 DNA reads TGTGCCAGCAGTTTAACCGCTTCGGGTGAGCAGTACTTC. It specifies CASSLTASGEQYF.

CDR3 loop: CASTVSGGLRNEQFF. The CDR3 DNA reads as TGTGCCAGCACCGTGAGCGGGGGGTTGAGGAATGAGCAGTTCTTC. The V gene is TRBV7-9, the J gene TRBJ2-1; TRBD2 agrees at 9 bases. Per the germline V gene, CDR1 is SEHNR and CDR2 is FQNEAQ (reference sequence). The CDR3 contains 15 residues. Unmatched junction bases numbered 11, after V lost 7 bases and J lost 7 bases.

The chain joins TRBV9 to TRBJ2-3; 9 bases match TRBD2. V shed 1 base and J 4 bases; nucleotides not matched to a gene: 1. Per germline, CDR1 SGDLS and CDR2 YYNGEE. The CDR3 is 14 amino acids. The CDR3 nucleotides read TGTGCCAGCAGCGTACGCGGGGGGGCAGATACGCAGTATTTT. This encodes CASSVRGGADTQYF.

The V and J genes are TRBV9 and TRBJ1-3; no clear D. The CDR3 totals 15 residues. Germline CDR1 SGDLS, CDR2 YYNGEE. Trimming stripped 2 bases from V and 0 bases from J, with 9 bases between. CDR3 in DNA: TGTGCCAGCAGCGTGAGCGAGTCCTCTGGAAACACCATATATTTT. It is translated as CASSVSESSGNTIYF.

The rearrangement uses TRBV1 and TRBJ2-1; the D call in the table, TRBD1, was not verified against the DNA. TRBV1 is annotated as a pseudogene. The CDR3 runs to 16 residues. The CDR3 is CTSSPIRGQGHNEQFF. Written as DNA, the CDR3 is TGCACCAGCAGCCCAATCCGCGGACAGGGACACAATGAGCAGTTCTTC.

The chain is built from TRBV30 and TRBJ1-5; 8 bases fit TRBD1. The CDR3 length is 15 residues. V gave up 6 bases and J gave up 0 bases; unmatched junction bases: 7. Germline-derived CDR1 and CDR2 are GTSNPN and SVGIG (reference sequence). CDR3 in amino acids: CACRGTGASNQPQHF. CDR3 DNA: TGTGCCTGCCGGGGGACAGGTGCTAGCAATCAGCCCCAGCATTTT.

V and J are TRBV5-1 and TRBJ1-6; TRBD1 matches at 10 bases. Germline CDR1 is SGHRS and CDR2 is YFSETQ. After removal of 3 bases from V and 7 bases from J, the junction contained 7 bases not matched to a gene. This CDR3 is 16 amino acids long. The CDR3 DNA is TGCGCCAGCAGCTCAGGGACAGGGGTGAGGAATTCACCCCTCCACTTT. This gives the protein CASSSGTGVRNSPLHF.

CDR3 coding DNA: TGCGCCAGCAGCCATACAGGGGAATGGGGGGAGCTGTTTTTT. It yields the protein CASSHTGEWGELFF. The chain has TRBV4-1 and TRBJ2-2, with 7 positions matching TRBD1. Germline CDR1 MGHRA, CDR2 YSYEKL. With 3 bases clipped from V and 8 bases from J, the junction kept 6 bases outside the gene matches. The CDR3 is made up of 14 amino acids.

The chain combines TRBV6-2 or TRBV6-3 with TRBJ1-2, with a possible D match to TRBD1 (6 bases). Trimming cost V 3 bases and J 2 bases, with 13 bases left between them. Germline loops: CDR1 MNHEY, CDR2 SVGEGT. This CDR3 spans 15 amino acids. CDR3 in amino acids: CASSYGQTGNYGYTF. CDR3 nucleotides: TGTGCCAGCAGTTATGGACAGACTGGGAACTATGGCTACACCTTC.

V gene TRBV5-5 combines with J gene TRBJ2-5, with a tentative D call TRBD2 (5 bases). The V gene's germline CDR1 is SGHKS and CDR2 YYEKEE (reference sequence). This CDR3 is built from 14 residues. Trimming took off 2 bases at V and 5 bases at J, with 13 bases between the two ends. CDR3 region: CASSFRTGSETQYF. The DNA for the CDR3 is TGTGCCAGCAGCTTCAGGACTGGGAGTGAGACCCAGTACTTC.

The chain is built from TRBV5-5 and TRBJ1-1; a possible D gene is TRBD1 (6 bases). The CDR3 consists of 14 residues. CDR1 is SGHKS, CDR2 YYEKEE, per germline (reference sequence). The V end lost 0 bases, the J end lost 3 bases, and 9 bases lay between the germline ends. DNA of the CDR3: TGTGCCAGCAGCTTGGCCCCAGGGGACACTGAAGCTTTCTTT. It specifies CASSLAPGDTEAFF.

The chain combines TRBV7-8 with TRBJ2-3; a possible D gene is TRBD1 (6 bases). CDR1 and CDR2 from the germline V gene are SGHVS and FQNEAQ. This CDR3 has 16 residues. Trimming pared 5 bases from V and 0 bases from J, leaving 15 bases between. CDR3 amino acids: CASSTRGGFSTDTQYF. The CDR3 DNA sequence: TGTGCCAGCAGCACAAGAGGGGGTTTTAGCACAGATACGCAGTATTTT.

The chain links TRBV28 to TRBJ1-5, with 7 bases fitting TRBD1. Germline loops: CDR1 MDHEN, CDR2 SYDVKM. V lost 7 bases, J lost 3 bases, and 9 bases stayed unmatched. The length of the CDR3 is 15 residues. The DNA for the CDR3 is TGTGCCAGCATTTCAGGGGACAGCCTCAATCAGCCCCAGCATTTT. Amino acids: CASISGDSLNQPQHF.

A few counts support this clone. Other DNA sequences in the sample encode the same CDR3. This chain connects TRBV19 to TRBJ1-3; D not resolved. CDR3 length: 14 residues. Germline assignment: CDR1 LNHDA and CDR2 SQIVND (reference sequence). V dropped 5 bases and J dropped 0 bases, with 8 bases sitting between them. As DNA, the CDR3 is TGTGCCAGTAGTCTTAGAGGCTCTGGAAACACCATATATTTT. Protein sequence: CASSLRGSGNTIYF.

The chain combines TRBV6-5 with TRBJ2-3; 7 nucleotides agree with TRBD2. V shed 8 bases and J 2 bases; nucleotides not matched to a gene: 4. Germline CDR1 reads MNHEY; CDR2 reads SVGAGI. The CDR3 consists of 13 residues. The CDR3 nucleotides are TGTGCCAGCTCCGGGGGGAACACAGATACGCAGTATTTT. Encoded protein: CASSGGNTDTQYF.

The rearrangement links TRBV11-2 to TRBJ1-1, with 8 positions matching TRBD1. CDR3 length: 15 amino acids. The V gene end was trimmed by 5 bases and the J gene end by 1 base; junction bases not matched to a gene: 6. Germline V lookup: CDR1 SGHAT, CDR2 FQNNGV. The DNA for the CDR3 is TGTGCCAGCAGCCCCGGACAGGGCCGGAACACTGAAGCTTTCTTT. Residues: CASSPGQGRNTEAFF. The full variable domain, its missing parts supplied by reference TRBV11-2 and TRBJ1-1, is EAGVAQSPRYKIIEKRQSVAFWCNPISGHATLYWYQQILGQGPKLLIQFQNNGVVDDSQLPKDRFSAERLKGVDSTLKIQPAKLEDSAVYLCASSPGQGRNTEAFFGQGTRLTVV.

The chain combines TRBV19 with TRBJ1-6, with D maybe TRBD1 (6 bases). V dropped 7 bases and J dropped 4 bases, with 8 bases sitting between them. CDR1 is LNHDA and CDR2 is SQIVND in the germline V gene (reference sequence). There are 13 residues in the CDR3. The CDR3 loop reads CASKGVYNSPLHF. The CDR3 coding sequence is TGTGCCAGTAAGGGGGTGTATAATTCACCCCTCCACTTT.

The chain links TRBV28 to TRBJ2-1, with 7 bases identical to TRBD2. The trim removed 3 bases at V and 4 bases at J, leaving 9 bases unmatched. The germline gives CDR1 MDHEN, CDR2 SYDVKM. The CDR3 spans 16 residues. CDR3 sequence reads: CASSFPGLEGYNEQFF. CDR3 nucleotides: TGTGCCAGCAGTTTTCCTGGACTAGAGGGATACAATGAGCAGTTCTTC. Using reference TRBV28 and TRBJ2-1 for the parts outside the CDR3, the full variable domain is DVKVTQSSRYLVKRTGEKVFLECVQDMDHENMFWYRQDPGLGLRLIYFSYDVKMKEKGDIPEGYSVSREKKERFSLILESASTNQTSMYLCASSFPGLEGYNEQFFGPGTRLTVL.